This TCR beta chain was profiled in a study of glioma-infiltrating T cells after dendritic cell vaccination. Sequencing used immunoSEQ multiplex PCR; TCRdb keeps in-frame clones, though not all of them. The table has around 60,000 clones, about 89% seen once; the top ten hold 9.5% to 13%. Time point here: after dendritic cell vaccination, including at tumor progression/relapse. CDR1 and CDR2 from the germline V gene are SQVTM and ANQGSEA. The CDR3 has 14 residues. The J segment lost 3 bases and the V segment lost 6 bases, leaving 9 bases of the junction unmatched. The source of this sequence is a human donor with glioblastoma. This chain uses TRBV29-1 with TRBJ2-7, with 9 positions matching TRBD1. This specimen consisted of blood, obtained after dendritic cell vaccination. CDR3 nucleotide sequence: TGCAGCGTGCCGGTTCAGGACAGGGGCTACGAGCAGTACTTC. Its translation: CSVPVQDRGYEQYF.